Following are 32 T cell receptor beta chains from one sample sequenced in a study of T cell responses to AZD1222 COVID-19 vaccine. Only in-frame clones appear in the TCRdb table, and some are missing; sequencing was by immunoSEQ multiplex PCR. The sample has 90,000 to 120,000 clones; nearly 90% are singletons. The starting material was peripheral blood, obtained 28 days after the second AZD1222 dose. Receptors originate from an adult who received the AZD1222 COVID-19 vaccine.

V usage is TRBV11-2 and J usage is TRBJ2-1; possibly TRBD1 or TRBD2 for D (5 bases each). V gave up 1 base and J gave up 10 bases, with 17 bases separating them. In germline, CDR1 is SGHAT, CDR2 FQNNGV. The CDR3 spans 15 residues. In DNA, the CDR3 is TGTGCCAGCAGCTTAGGGAATGCGTATGGGGGAGAGCAGTTCTTC. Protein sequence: CASSLGNAYGGEQFF.

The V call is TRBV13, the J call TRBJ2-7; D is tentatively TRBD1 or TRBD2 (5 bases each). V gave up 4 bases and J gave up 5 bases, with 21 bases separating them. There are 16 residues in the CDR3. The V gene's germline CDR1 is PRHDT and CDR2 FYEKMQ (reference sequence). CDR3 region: CASSSSRTPAGDEQYF. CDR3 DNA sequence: TGTGCCAGCAGCTCCTCCCGGACACCCGCCGGGGACGAGCAGTACTTC.

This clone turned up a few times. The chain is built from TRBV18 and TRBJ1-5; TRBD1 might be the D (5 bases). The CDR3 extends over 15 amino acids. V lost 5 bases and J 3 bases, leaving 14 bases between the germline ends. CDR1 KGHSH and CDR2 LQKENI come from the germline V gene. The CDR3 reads CASSFRDLHNQPQHF. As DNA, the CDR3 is TGTGCCAGCTCATTCCGGGACCTCCACAATCAGCCCCAGCATTTT.

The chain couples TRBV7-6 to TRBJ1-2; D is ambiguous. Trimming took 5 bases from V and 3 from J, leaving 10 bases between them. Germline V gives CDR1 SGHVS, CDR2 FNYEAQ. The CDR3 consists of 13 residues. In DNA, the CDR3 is TGTGCCAGCAGCGGAGGACGGCACTATGGCTACACCTTC. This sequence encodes CASSGGRHYGYTF.

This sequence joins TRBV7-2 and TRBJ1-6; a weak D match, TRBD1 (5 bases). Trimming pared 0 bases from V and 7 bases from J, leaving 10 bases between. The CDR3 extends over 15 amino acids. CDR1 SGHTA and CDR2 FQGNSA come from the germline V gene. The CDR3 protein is CASSLAGPGNSPLHF. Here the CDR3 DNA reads TGTGCCAGCAGCTTAGCGGGACCAGGGAATTCACCCCTCCACTTT. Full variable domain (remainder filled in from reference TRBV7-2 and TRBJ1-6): GAGVSQSPSNKVTEKGKDVELRCDPISGHTALYWYRQSLGQGLEFLIYFQGNSAPDKSGLPSDRFSAERTGGSVSTLTIQRTQQEDSAVYLCASSLAGPGNSPLHFGNGTRLTVT.

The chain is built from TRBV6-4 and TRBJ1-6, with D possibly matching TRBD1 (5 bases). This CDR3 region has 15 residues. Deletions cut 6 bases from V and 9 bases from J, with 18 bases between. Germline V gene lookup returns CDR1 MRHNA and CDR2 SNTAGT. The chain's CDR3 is CASRDNSVWGSPLHF. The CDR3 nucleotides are TGTGCCAGCAGGGACAACAGCGTCTGGGGTTCACCCCTCCACTTT.

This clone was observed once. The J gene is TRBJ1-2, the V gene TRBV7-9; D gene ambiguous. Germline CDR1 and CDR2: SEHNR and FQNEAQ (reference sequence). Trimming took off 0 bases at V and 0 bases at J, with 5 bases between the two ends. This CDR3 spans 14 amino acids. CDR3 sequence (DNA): TGTGCCAGCAGCTTAGCTGGTGCTAACTATGGCTACACCTTC. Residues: CASSLAGANYGYTF.

The CDR3 DNA is TGTGCCAGCAGCTTAGTCTGGCTGAGCTCCTACGAGCAGTACTTC. Protein sequence: CASSLVWLSSYEQYF. The rearrangement joins TRBV5-5 to TRBJ2-7; D call uncertain. The CDR3 has 15 amino acids. The germline CDR1 and CDR2 sequences are SGHKS and YYEKEE (reference sequence). The V end was cut by 2 bases, the J end by 0 bases, with 12 bases between. The variable domain in full, with the rest retrieved from reference TRBV5-5 and TRBJ2-7, is DAGVTQSPTHLIKTRGQQVTLRCSPISGHKSVSWYQQVLGQGPQFIFQYYEKEERGRGNFPDRFSARQFPNYSSELNVNALLLGDSALYLCASSLVWLSSYEQYFGPGTRLTVT.

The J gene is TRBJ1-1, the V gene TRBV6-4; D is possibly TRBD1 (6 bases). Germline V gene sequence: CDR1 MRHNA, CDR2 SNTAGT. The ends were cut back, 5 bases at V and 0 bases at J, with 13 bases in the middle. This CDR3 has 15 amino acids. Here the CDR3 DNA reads TGTGCCAGCAGTTCTACAGGGATGATGAACACTGAAGCTTTCTTT. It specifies CASSSTGMMNTEAFF.

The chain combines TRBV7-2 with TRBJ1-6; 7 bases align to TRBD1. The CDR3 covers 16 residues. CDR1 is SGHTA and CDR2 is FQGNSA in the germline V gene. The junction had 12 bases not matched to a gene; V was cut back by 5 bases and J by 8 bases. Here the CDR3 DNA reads TGTGCCAGCAGCGCGGCCGGGCCAGGGGGTTATTCACCCCTCCACTTT. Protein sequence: CASSAAGPGGYSPLHF.

Here the CDR3 DNA reads TGCGCCAGCAGCCAAGATTGGCAGGGGGTTCAGCCCCAGCATTTT. Translating it yields CASSQDWQGVQPQHF. The gene calls are TRBV4-3 and TRBJ1-5; 7 positions match TRBD1. Germline V CDR1 and CDR2: LGHNA, YSLEER. The CDR3 totals 15 residues. V lost 0 bases and J lost 6; bases outside the gene matches: 5.

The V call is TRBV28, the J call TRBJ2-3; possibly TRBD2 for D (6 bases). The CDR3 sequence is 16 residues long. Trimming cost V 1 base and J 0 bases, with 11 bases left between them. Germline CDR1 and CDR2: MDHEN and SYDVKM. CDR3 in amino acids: CASSLLEGYSTDTQYF. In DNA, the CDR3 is TGTGCCAGCAGTTTATTGGAGGGCTATAGCACAGATACGCAGTATTTT.

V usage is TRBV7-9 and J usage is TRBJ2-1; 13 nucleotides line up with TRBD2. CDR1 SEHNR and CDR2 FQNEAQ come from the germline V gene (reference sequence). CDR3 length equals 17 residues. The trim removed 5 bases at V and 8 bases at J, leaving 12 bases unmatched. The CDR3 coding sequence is TGTGCCAGCAGCCGCGGACTAGCGGGGGCCCCGGGGGATGAGCAGTTCTTC. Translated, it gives CASSRGLAGAPGDEQFF.

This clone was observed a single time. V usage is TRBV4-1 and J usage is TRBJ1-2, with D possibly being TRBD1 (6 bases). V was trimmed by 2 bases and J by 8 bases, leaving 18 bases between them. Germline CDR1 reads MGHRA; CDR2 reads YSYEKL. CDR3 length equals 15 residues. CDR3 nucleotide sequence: TGCGCCAGCAGCCAAACGGAGACAGGTTTAGGGGGCTACACCTTC. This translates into CASSQTETGLGGYTF.

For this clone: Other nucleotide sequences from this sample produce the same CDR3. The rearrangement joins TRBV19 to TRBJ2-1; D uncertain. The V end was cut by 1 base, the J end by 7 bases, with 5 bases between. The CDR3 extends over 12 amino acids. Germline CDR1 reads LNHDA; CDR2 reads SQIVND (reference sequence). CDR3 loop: CASSIGGNEQFF. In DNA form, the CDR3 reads TGTGCCAGTAGTATAGGGGGTAATGAGCAGTTCTTC.

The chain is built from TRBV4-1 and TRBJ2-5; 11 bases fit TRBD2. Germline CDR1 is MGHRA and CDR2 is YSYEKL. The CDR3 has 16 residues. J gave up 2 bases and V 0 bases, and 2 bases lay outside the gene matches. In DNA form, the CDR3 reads TGCGCCAGCAGCCAAGAGCTAGCGGGGGGACAAGAGACCCAGTACTTC. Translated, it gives CASSQELAGGQETQYF.

CDR3 sequence reads: CATGQGNTGELFF. CDR3 bases: TGTGCCACTGGACAGGGGAACACCGGGGAGCTGTTTTTT. The chain carries TRBV10-3 and TRBJ2-2; 8 bases fit TRBD1. The CDR3 totals 13 residues. V shed 10 bases and J 1 base; nucleotides not matched to a gene: 2. CDR1 and CDR2 (germline): ENHRY, SYGVKD.

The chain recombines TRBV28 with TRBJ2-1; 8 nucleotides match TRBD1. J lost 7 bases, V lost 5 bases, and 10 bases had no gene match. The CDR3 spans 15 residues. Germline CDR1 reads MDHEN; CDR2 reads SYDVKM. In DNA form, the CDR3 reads TGTGCCAGCAGTCGTCCGGGACAGGTTATGAATGAGCAGTTCTTC. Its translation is CASSRPGQVMNEQFF. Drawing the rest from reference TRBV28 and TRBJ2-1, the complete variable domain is DVKVTQSSRYLVKRTGEKVFLECVQDMDHENMFWYRQDPGLGLRLIYFSYDVKMKEKGDIPEGYSVSREKKERFSLILESASTNQTSMYLCASSRPGQVMNEQFFGPGTRLTVL.

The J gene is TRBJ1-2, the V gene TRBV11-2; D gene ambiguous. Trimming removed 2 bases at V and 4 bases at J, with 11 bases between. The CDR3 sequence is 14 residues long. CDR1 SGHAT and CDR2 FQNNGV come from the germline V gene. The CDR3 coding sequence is TGTGCCAGCAGCTTATACAAGACATTCTATGGCTACACCTTC. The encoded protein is CASSLYKTFYGYTF.

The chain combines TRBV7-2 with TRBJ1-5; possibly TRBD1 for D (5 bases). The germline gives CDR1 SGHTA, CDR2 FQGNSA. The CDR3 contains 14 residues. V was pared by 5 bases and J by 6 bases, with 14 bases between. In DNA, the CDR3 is TGTGCCAGCAGCCAAGGGCAGGGAGGTCAGCCCCAGCATTTT. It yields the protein CASSQGQGGQPQHF. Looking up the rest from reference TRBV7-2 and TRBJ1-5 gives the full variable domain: GAGVSQSPSNKVTEKGKDVELRCDPISGHTALYWYRQSLGQGLEFLIYFQGNSAPDKSGLPSDRFSAERTGGSVSTLTIQRTQQEDSAVYLCASSQGQGGQPQHFGDGTRLSIL.

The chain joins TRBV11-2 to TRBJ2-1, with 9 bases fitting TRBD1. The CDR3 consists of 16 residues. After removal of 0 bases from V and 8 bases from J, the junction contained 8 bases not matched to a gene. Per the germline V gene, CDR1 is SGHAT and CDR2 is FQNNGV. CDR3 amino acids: CASSLDRTGAGDEQFF. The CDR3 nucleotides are TGTGCCAGCAGCTTAGACCGGACAGGGGCGGGGGATGAGCAGTTCTTC.

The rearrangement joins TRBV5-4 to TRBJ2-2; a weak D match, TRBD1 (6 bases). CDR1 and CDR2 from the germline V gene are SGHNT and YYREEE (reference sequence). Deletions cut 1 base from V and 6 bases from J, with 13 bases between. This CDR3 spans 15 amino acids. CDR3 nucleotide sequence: TGTGCCAGCAGCTTGTCCAGGGGATGGTCCGGGGAGCTGTTTTTT. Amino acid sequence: CASSLSRGWSGELFF.

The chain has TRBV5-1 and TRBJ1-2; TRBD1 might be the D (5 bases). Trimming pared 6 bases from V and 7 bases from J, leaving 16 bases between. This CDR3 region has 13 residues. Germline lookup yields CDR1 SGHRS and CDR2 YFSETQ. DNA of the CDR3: TGCGCCAGCAACGCCGGGGACCGATTTGGCTACACCTTC. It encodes CASNAGDRFGYTF.

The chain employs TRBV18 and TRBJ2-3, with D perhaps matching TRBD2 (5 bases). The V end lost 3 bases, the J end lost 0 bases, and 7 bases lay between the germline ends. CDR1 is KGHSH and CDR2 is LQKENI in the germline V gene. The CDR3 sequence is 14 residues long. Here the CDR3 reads CASSPDLSTDTQYF. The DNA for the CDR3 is TGTGCCAGCTCACCGGACTTGAGCACAGATACGCAGTATTTT.

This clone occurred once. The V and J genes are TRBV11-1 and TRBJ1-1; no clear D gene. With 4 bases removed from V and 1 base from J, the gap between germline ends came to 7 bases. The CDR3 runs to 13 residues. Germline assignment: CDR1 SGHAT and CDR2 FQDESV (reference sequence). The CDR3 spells CASSSPGNTEAFF. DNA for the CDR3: TGTGCCAGCAGCTCCCCAGGGAACACTGAAGCTTTCTTT.

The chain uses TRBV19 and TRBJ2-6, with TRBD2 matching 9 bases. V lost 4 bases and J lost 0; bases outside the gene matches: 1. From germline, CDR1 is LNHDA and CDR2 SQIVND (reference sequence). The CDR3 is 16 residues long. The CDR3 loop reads CASSSGGASGANVLTF. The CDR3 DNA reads TGTGCCAGTAGTAGCGGGGGGGCCTCTGGGGCCAACGTCCTGACTTTC.

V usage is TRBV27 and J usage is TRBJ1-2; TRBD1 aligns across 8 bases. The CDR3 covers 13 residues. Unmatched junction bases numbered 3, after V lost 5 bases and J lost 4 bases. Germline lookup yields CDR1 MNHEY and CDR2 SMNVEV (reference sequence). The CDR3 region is CASSLQGGYGYTF. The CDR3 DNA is TGTGCCAGCAGTCTACAGGGGGGCTATGGCTACACCTTC.

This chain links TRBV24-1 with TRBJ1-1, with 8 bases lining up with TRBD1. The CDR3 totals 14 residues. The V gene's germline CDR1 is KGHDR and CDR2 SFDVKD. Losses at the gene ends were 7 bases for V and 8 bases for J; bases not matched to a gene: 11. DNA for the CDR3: TGTGCCACCAGGGAGACAGGGGAAGGGACAGAAGCTTTCTTT. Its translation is CATRETGEGTEAFF.

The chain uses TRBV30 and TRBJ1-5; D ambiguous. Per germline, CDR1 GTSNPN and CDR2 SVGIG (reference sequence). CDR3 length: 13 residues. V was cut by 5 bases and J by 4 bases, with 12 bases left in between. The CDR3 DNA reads TGTGCCTGGTCCCGGGCCCTTAATCAGCCCCAGCATTTT. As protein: CAWSRALNQPQHF.

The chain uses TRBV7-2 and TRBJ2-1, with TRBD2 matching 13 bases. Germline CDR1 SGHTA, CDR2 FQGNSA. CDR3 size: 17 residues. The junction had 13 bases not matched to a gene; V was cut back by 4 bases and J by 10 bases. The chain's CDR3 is CASSYGLAGAKTGEQFF. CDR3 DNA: TGTGCCAGCAGCTACGGACTAGCGGGGGCCAAGACGGGGGAGCAGTTCTTC.

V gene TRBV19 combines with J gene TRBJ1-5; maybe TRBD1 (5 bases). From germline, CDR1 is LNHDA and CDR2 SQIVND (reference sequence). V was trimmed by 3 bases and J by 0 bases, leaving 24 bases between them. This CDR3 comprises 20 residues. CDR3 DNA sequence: TGTGCCAGTAGTATTGGAAGTGTCGGCCAGGGACTATATAGCAATCAGCCCCAGCATTTT. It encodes CASSIGSVGQGLYSNQPQHF. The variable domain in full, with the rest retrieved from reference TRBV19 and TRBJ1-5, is DGGITQSPKYLFRKEGQNVTLSCEQNLNHDAMYWYRQDPGQGLRLIYYSQIVNDFQKGDIAEGYSVSREKKESFPLTVTSAQKNPTAFYLCASSIGSVGQGLYSNQPQHFGDGTRLSIL.

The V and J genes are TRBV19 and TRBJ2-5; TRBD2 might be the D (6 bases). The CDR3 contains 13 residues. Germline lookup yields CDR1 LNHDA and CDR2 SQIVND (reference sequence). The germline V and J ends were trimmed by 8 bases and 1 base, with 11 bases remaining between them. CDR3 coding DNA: TGTGCCAGTGGGGGGAGCCCCCAAGAGACCCAGTACTTC. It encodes CASGGSPQETQYF.